A selection of T cell receptor beta chains follows, all from one sample in a study of T-cell reconstitution after alpha-beta-depleted transplantation in children. TCRdb re-analysed the PCR reads in MiXCR, keeping a single row per CDR3 protein. The sample shows some 550,000 distinct CDR3 sequences, 23% of them seen only once. The sequenced sample was PBMCs, mostly from graft donor cells, obtained 360 days after TCRalphabeta/CD19-depleted stem cell transplant. All receptors derive from a boy in the first two years of life who had a stem cell transplant for acute myeloid leukemia, so the T cells may come from the graft donor. The CDR3 runs from the conserved cysteine through the conserved F or W. A D gene is named only where the DNA matches it firmly. Clone size is given for some rows only: seen once, a few or many times, or a class if the clone is expanded.

j_call: TRBJ2-7; v_call: TRBV4-3; d_call: TRBD1; cdr3_length: 15; clone_size: few; cdr3_aa: CASSSWTGGSYEQYF; cdr3_nt: TGCGCCAGCAGCTCCTGGACAGGGGGCTCCTACGAGCAGTACTTC
j_call: TRBJ1-5; v_call: TRBV12-3/TRBV12-4; d_call: -; cdr3_length: 14; clone_size: few; cdr3_aa: CASSLGGGVKPQHF; cdr3_nt: TGTGCCAGCAGTTTAGGTGGAGGGGTAAAGCCCCAGCATTTT
j_call: TRBJ2-3; v_call: TRBV20-1; d_call: TRBD2; cdr3_length: 18; clone_size: many; cdr3_aa: CSARVLTSGGRNTDTQYF; cdr3_nt: TGCAGTGCTAGAGTCCTGACTAGCGGGGGGCGAAATACAGATACGCAGTATTTT
j_call: TRBJ1-5; v_call: TRBV7-2; d_call: -; cdr3_length: 13; clone_size: -; cdr3_aa: CASSLTLYQPQHF; cdr3_nt: TGTGCCAGCAGCTTAACCCTTTATCAGCCCCAGCATTTT
j_call: TRBJ1-6; v_call: TRBV21-1; d_call: -; cdr3_length: 15; clone_size: few; cdr3_aa: CASRPGGRYNSPLHF; cdr3_nt: TGTGCCAGCAGGCCAGGGGGCCGCTATAATTCACCCCTCCACTTT
j_call: TRBJ2-5; v_call: TRBV15; d_call: TRBD2; cdr3_length: 14; clone_size: few; cdr3_aa: CATSRDLAEETQYF; cdr3_nt: TGTGCCACCAGCAGAGACCTAGCGGAGGAGACCCAGTACTTC
j_call: TRBJ2-1; v_call: TRBV27; d_call: -; cdr3_length: 14; clone_size: -; cdr3_aa: CASSFGWKDNEQFF; cdr3_nt: TGTGCCAGCAGTTTTGGATGGAAGGACAATGAGCAGTTCTTC
j_call: TRBJ2-1; v_call: TRBV29-1; d_call: TRBD2; cdr3_length: 14; clone_size: many; cdr3_aa: CSASLRGGVFEQFF; cdr3_nt: TGCAGCGCCTCTTTGCGGGGGGGAGTCTTTGAGCAGTTCTTC
j_call: TRBJ2-3; v_call: TRBV7-2; d_call: -; cdr3_length: 15; clone_size: -; cdr3_aa: CASSPRPITLDTQYF; cdr3_nt: TGTGCCAGCAGCCCTCGGCCCATAACACTAGATACGCAGTATTTT
j_call: TRBJ2-1; v_call: TRBV11-2; d_call: -; cdr3_length: 11; clone_size: -; cdr3_aa: CASSLGDSEFF; cdr3_nt: TGTGCCAGCAGCTTAGGGGACTCCGAGTTCTTC
j_call: TRBJ2-7; v_call: TRBV12-3/TRBV12-4; d_call: TRBD1; cdr3_length: 14; clone_size: many; cdr3_aa: CASTPPTGTYEQYF; cdr3_nt: TGTGCCAGCACCCCACCGACAGGGACCTACGAGCAGTACTTC
j_call: TRBJ2-7; v_call: TRBV7-2; d_call: -; cdr3_length: 15; clone_size: few; cdr3_aa: CASSGPPWTSYEQYF; cdr3_nt: TGTGCCAGCAGCGGACCCCCTTGGACCTCCTACGAGCAGTACTTC
j_call: TRBJ2-3; v_call: TRBV20-1; d_call: -; cdr3_length: 15; clone_size: -; cdr3_aa: CSAPRSGPGTDTQYF; cdr3_nt: TGCAGTGCTCCCCGGTCGGGGCCCGGCACAGATACGCAGTATTTT
j_call: TRBJ2-7; v_call: TRBV12-5; d_call: -; cdr3_length: 13; clone_size: -; cdr3_aa: CASGLVQVTEQYF; cdr3_nt: TGTGCTAGTGGTTTGGTACAGGTTACCGAGCAGTACTTC
j_call: TRBJ2-2; v_call: TRBV12-3/TRBV12-4; d_call: -; cdr3_length: 16; clone_size: few; cdr3_aa: CASTRGAQGGTGELFF; cdr3_nt: TGTGCCAGCACGCGGGGCGCACAGGGAGGAACCGGGGAGCTGTTTTTT
j_call: TRBJ2-6; v_call: TRBV7-9; d_call: -; cdr3_length: 15; clone_size: -; cdr3_aa: CASSSDGGGANVLTF; cdr3_nt: TGTGCCAGCAGCTCCGATGGGGGCGGGGCCAACGTCCTGACTTTC
j_call: TRBJ2-6; v_call: TRBV9; d_call: TRBD1; cdr3_length: 19; clone_size: many; cdr3_aa: CASSVAPTGGAPGANVLTF; cdr3_nt: TGTGCCAGCAGCGTAGCCCCGACAGGGGGCGCCCCTGGGGCCAACGTCCTGACTTTC
j_call: TRBJ1-6; v_call: TRBV10-3; d_call: TRBD1; cdr3_length: 15; clone_size: -; cdr3_aa: CAIARTGQDNSPLHF; cdr3_nt: TGTGCCATCGCCCGAACGGGACAGGATAATTCACCCCTCCACTTT
j_call: TRBJ2-1; v_call: TRBV4-3; d_call: -; cdr3_length: 16; clone_size: many; cdr3_aa: CASSQATGSWVGEQFF; cdr3_nt: TGCGCCAGCAGCCAAGCTACGGGGAGCTGGGTGGGTGAGCAGTTCTTC
j_call: TRBJ2-1; v_call: TRBV12-3/TRBV12-4; d_call: -; cdr3_length: 16; clone_size: few; cdr3_aa: CASSLIRALSYNEQFF; cdr3_nt: TGTGCCAGCAGTTTAATCCGAGCGCTCTCATACAATGAGCAGTTCTTC
j_call: TRBJ1-1; v_call: TRBV4-1; d_call: -; cdr3_length: 14; clone_size: few; cdr3_aa: CASSPYRDDTEAFF; cdr3_nt: TGCGCCAGCAGCCCGTATCGGGACGATACTGAAGCTTTCTTT
j_call: TRBJ2-7; v_call: TRBV20-1; d_call: TRBD1; cdr3_length: 13; clone_size: -; cdr3_aa: CSVSGQGAHEQYF; cdr3_nt: TGCAGTGTCTCGGGACAGGGGGCTCACGAGCAGTACTTC
j_call: TRBJ2-1; v_call: TRBV30; d_call: TRBD2; cdr3_length: 13; clone_size: -; cdr3_aa: CAWYPAGTSGRFF; cdr3_nt: TGTGCCTGGTATCCGGCCGGGACTAGTGGACGGTTCTTC
j_call: TRBJ2-3; v_call: TRBV7-2; d_call: TRBD2; cdr3_length: 14; clone_size: -; cdr3_aa: CASSLLSGWDTQYF; cdr3_nt: TGTGCCAGCAGCTTGCTTAGCGGGTGGGATACGCAGTATTTT
j_call: TRBJ2-5; v_call: TRBV28; d_call: -; cdr3_length: 11; clone_size: -; cdr3_aa: CASSPGLMRYF; cdr3_nt: TGTGCCAGCAGTCCGGGACTGATGAGGTACTTC
j_call: TRBJ1-1; v_call: TRBV28; d_call: -; cdr3_length: 12; clone_size: -; cdr3_aa: CASSLMRFEAFF; cdr3_nt: TGTGCCAGCAGTTTAATGAGGTTTGAAGCTTTCTTT
j_call: TRBJ1-6; v_call: TRBV6-1; d_call: TRBD1; cdr3_length: 14; clone_size: -; cdr3_aa: CASSFRGNESPLHF; cdr3_nt: TGTGCCAGTAGCTTCAGGGGGAATGAATCACCCCTCCACTTT
j_call: TRBJ2-1; v_call: TRBV20-1; d_call: TRBD1; cdr3_length: 15; clone_size: few; cdr3_aa: CSAVSGTGDSNEQFF; cdr3_nt: TGCAGTGCTGTATCCGGGACAGGGGACTCGAATGAGCAGTTCTTC
j_call: TRBJ2-2; v_call: TRBV29-1; d_call: -; cdr3_length: 13; clone_size: -; cdr3_aa: CSVVRGGAGELFF; cdr3_nt: TGCAGCGTTGTTAGGGGAGGCGCCGGGGAGCTGTTTTTT
j_call: TRBJ2-4; v_call: TRBV15; d_call: TRBD1; cdr3_length: 20; clone_size: many; cdr3_aa: CATSRDLGQGLYLAKNIQYF; cdr3_nt: TGTGCCACCAGCAGAGATCTGGGACAGGGCCTTTACTTAGCCAAAAACATTCAGTACTTC
j_call: TRBJ1-1; v_call: TRBV12-3/TRBV12-4; d_call: -; cdr3_length: 12; clone_size: many; cdr3_aa: CASRKTGYGAFF; cdr3_nt: TGTGCCAGCAGAAAAACAGGGTACGGAGCTTTCTTT
j_call: TRBJ2-7; v_call: TRBV12-3/TRBV12-4; d_call: -; cdr3_length: 14; clone_size: many; cdr3_aa: CASTLDGSSYEQYF; cdr3_nt: TGTGCCAGCACCCTGGACGGGAGCTCCTACGAGCAGTACTTC
j_call: TRBJ1-2; v_call: TRBV29-1; d_call: -; cdr3_length: 13; clone_size: -; cdr3_aa: CSVEEGRPLGYTF; cdr3_nt: TGCAGCGTTGAAGAAGGCAGGCCTCTGGGCTACACCTTC
j_call: TRBJ2-3; v_call: TRBV24-1; d_call: TRBD2; cdr3_length: 16; clone_size: few; cdr3_aa: CATSDFSREGTDTQYF; cdr3_nt: TGTGCCACCAGTGATTTCTCCAGGGAGGGGACAGATACGCAGTATTTT
j_call: TRBJ2-5; v_call: TRBV12-3/TRBV12-4; d_call: -; cdr3_length: 14; clone_size: many; cdr3_aa: CASSSPRARETQYF; cdr3_nt: TGTGCCAGCAGTTCCCCGCGAGCGCGAGAGACCCAGTACTTC
j_call: TRBJ1-3; v_call: TRBV29-1; d_call: -; cdr3_length: 17; clone_size: few; cdr3_aa: CSVEDEDRPKAGNTIYF; cdr3_nt: TGCAGCGTTGAAGACGAGGACCGTCCCAAAGCAGGAAACACCATATATTTT